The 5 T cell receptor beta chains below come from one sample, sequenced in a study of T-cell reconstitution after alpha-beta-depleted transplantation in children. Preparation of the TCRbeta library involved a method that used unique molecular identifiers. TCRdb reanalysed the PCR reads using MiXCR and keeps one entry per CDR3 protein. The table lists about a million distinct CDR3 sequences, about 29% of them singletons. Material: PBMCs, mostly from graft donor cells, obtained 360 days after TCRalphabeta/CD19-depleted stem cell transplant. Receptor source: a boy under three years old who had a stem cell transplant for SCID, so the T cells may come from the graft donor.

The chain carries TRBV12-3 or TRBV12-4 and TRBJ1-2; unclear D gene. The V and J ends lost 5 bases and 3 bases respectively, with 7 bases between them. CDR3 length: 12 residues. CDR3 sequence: CASSPTDYGYTF. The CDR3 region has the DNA TGTGCCAGCAGTCCAACAGACTATGGCTACACCTTC.

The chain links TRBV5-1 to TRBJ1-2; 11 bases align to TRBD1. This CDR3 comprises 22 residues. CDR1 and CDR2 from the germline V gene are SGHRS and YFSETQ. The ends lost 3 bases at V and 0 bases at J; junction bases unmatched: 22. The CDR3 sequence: CASSSQGQLPGQGDLSNYGYTF. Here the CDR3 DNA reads TGCGCCAGCAGCTCGCAAGGCCAATTGCCGGGACAGGGGGACCTGTCTAACTATGGCTACACCTTC. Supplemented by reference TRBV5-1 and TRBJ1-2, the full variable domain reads KAGVTQTPRYLIKTRGQQVTLSCSPISGHRSVSWYQQTPGQGLQFLFEYFSETQRNKGNFPGRFSGRQFSNSRSEMNVSTLELGDSALYLCASSSQGQLPGQGDLSNYGYTFGSGTRLTVV.

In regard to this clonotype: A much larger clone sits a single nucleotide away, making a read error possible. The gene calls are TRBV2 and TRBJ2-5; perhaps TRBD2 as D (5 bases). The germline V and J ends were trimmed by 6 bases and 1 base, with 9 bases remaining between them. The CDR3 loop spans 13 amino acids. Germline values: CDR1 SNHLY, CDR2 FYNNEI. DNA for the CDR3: TGTGCCAGCAGGAGGGAAAGCCAAGAGACCCAGTACTTC. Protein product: CASRRESQETQYF.

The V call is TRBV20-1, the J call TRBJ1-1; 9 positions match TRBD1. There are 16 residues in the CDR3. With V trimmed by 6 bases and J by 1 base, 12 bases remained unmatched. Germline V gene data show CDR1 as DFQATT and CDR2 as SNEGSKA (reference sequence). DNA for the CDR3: TGCAGTGCCCCAGACAGGGGGAAAGGGGCGAACACTGAAGCTTTCTTT. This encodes CSAPDRGKGANTEAFF.

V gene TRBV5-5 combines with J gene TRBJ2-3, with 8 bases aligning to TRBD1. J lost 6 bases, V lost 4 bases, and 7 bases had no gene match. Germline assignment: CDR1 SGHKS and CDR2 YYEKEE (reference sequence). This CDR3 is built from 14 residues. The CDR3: CASSLDRVVDTQYF. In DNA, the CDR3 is TGTGCCAGCAGCCTGGACAGGGTTGTGGATACGCAGTATTTT.